This entry describes one T cell receptor (beta chain). Its specificity is not known. TCR beta cDNA was generated via 5'RACE template switching incorporating UMIs. TCRdb reprocessed the 5' RACE reads, keeping one entry per CDR3 protein, no DNA. The table lists 300,000 to 500,000 distinct CDR3 sequences. The entry originates in a study of T cells expressing NK-cell markers. Study background: The TCR beta repertoires were obtained from sorted CD3+CD56+NKG2C+, CD3+CD56+NKG2C- and CD3+CD56-NKG2C+ T cells.

Study-level findings and limits: Whether expanded NKG2C+ T cell clones were HCMV-specific remained unclear. Dominant NKG2C+ clonotypes accounted for roughly 1.0-7.5% of CD8+ T cells in 5 to 7 donors.

The length of the CDR3 is 14 residues. Germline V CDR1 and CDR2: SEHNR, FQNEAQ (reference sequence). The sequence was collected from a woman between 50 and 59 years old in good health. The specimen was blood T cells: a sorted CD56 or NKG2C T cell subset, CD4+ or CD8+ T cells, or bulk PBMC T cells (not recorded which). The chain links TRBV7-9 to TRBJ2-1; the TCRdb D gene call, TRBD2, has no DNA to confirm it. The CDR3 here is CASSLTTSANEQFF. Full variable domain (missing parts from reference TRBV7-9 and TRBJ2-1): DTGVSQNPRHKITKRGQNVTFRCDPISEHNRLYWYRQTLGQGPEFLTYFQNEAQLEKSRLLSDRFSAERPKGSFSTLEIQRTEQGDSAMYLCASSLTTSANEQFFGPGTRLTVL.